The 21 T cell receptor beta chains below were found in one sample sequenced in a study of lymphopenia after photon versus proton radiotherapy (dated by TCRdb to about 2019). Library generation was performed with the immunoSEQ multiplex PCR assay. This immuneACCESS table, as held by TCRdb, lists in-frame sequences with V and J called but not all clones. Of the missing ones, under half trace to an unresolved V gene in checked studies; the others have no known cause. Within this sample are about 33,000 clones, with roughly 90% of them counted one time only. 6.8% of the sample rests with the top ten. The sample in question was peripheral blood, obtained from a patient treated with photon-based radiotherapy. Receptor source: a woman in her forties or fifties with pancreatic cancer.

V usage is TRBV6-5 and J usage is TRBJ1-4; D might be TRBD1 (6 bases). This CDR3 has 14 amino acids. Germline CDR1 reads MNHEY; CDR2 reads SVGAGI. V lost 3 bases, J lost 7 bases, and 12 bases lay in between. Written as DNA, the CDR3 is TGTGCCAGCAGTTATGGGGGCGCGGGTGAAAAACTGTTTTTT. Translation gives CASSYGGAGEKLFF.

The chain combines TRBV6-1 with TRBJ2-1; possibly TRBD1 for D (6 bases). Germline CDR1 and CDR2: MNHNS and SASEGT. V was clipped by 7 bases and J by 1 base, with 14 bases between them. The CDR3 is 15 residues long. CDR3 bases: TGTGCCAGCATTTGGCAGGGGTCTTCCTACAATGAGCAGTTCTTC. Its protein product is CASIWQGSSYNEQFF.

The chain is built from TRBV25-1 and TRBJ2-5; no clear D gene. CDR3 size: 12 residues. V lost 5 bases and J lost 5, with 9 bases in between. Germline V gene lookup returns CDR1 MGHDK and CDR2 SYGVNS. The CDR3 nucleotides read TGTGCCAGCAGTTTGGGGTTTGAGACCCAGTACTTC. Translated, it gives CASSLGFETQYF.

The genes are TRBV2 and TRBJ1-3; D is unresolved. Germline V lookup: CDR1 SNHLY, CDR2 FYNNEI. V lost 6 bases, J lost 0 bases, and 12 bases lay in between. The CDR3 has 15 amino acids. The CDR3 is CASRAELGSGNTIYF. The DNA for the CDR3 is TGTGCCAGCAGGGCCGAATTAGGCTCTGGAAACACCATATATTTT.

J is TRBJ2-1 and V is TRBV9, with TRBD1 as a possible D gene (5 bases). V lost 3 bases, J lost 8 bases, and 15 bases lay in between. Germline V CDR1 and CDR2: SGDLS, YYNGEE. The CDR3 has 14 amino acids. The CDR3 region is CASSGGPLTHEQFF. In nucleotides, the CDR3 is TGTGCCAGCAGCGGGGGCCCCCTAACACATGAGCAGTTCTTC.

This clone was detected once. The chain carries TRBV30 and TRBJ1-5; D remains ambiguous. This CDR3 region has 14 residues. Looked up from germline, CDR1 is GTSNPN and CDR2 is SVGIG (reference sequence). V was pared by 0 bases and J by 5 bases, with 11 bases between. This CDR3 reads CAWSVTSQDQPQHF. In nucleotides, the CDR3 is TGTGCCTGGAGTGTAACCAGCCAGGATCAGCCCCAGCATTTT.

In its sample, this clone was seen once. The chain uses TRBV9 and TRBJ2-5; D is ambiguous. This CDR3 has 13 amino acids. V lost 0 bases, J lost 4 bases, and 7 bases lay in between. In germline, CDR1 is SGDLS, CDR2 YYNGEE. This CDR3 reads CASSVGAGETQYF. The CDR3 DNA sequence: TGTGCCAGCAGCGTAGGCGCCGGAGAGACCCAGTACTTC.

J is TRBJ2-2 and V is TRBV27, with D unclear. This CDR3 region has 12 residues. Germline CDR1 and CDR2: MNHEY and SMNVEV (reference sequence). Trimming pared 1 base from V and 6 bases from J, leaving 3 bases between. CDR3 region: CASSLFPGELFF. CDR3 in DNA: TGTGCCAGCAGTTTATTTCCCGGGGAGCTGTTTTTT.

This clone came up once. The chain has TRBV15 and TRBJ2-7, with 11 bases identical to TRBD2. The CDR3 totals 15 residues. V dropped 3 bases and J dropped 5; count of bases not matched to a gene: 6. CDR1 and CDR2 (germline): LNHNV, YYDKDF (reference sequence). The CDR3 reads CATSRVLAGVDEQYF. The DNA for the CDR3 is TGTGCCACCAGCAGGGTACTAGCGGGAGTAGACGAGCAGTACTTC.

The V call is TRBV19, the J call TRBJ2-4; 10 bases are shared with TRBD2. Germline trimming cut 5 bases from V and 7 bases from J; bases unmatched to any gene: 11. This CDR3 is 16 amino acids long. The germline CDR1 and CDR2 sequences are LNHDA and SQIVND (reference sequence). The CDR3: CASSGTSSGSGNIQYF. The CDR3 bases are TGTGCCAGTAGTGGAACCTCTAGCGGGAGTGGGAACATTCAGTACTTC.

The chain employs TRBV19 and TRBJ2-1, with 8 nucleotides matching TRBD2. With V trimmed by 4 bases and J by 5 bases, 10 bases remained unmatched. The germline gives CDR1 LNHDA, CDR2 SQIVND (reference sequence). The CDR3 totals 16 residues. The CDR3 DNA reads as TGTGCCAGTAGTACTTGGACTAGCTTAGTTCACAATGAGCAGTTCTTC. Translating gives CASSTWTSLVHNEQFF.

The chain uses TRBV5-1 and TRBJ2-7; 8 bases map to TRBD1. Trimming at V came to 4 bases and at J to 2 bases, leaving 8 bases not matched to a gene. From germline, CDR1 is SGHRS and CDR2 YFSETQ. The CDR3 runs to 15 residues. CDR3 nucleotides: TGCGCCAGCAGCCCCCAGACAGGGGAAACCTACGAGCAGTACTTC. Translated: CASSPQTGETYEQYF.

This clone was picked up one time. The chain uses TRBV25-1 and TRBJ2-4, with D maybe TRBD1 (5 bases). V gave up 4 bases and J gave up 3 bases, with 10 bases separating them. Per the germline V gene, CDR1 is MGHDK and CDR2 is SYGVNS. The CDR3 runs 14 residues. CDR3 sequence (DNA): TGTGCCAGCAGTGTGGACACCAACAAAAACATTCAGTACTTC. Protein product: CASSVDTNKNIQYF.

The J gene is TRBJ2-1, the V gene TRBV7-9; possible D gene TRBD2, 5 bases. The CDR3 runs 18 residues. Germline lookup yields CDR1 SEHNR and CDR2 FQNEAQ (reference sequence). The ends were cut back, 5 bases at V and 0 bases at J, with 20 bases in the middle. CDR3 nucleotides: TGTGCCAGCAGCCCAGATAGAGGGCGGCGGAGCTCCTACAATGAGCAGTTCTTC. It translates to CASSPDRGRRSSYNEQFF.

The gene calls are TRBV27 and TRBJ2-7; 9 positions match TRBD2. The germline CDR1 and CDR2 sequences are MNHEY and SMNVEV (reference sequence). Losses at the gene ends were 3 bases for V and 0 bases for J; bases not matched to a gene: 3. The CDR3 sequence is 15 residues long. The CDR3: CASSLSSGTSYEQYF. The CDR3, as DNA: TGTGCCAGCAGTTTGTCTAGCGGGACCTCCTACGAGCAGTACTTC.

The DNA for the CDR3 is TGTGCCAGCAGTTTATACGCGGACAGAGCATCTGGGGCCAACGTCCTGACTTTC. Translation gives CASSLYADRASGANVLTF. J is TRBJ2-6 and V is TRBV27; maybe TRBD1 (6 bases). The CDR3 is made up of 18 amino acids. Trimming removed 1 base at V and 1 base at J, with 14 bases between. From germline, CDR1 is MNHEY and CDR2 SMNVEV (reference sequence).

The chain couples TRBV5-1 to TRBJ2-2; TRBD1 agrees at 7 bases. The CDR3 contains 15 residues. V gave up 4 bases and J gave up 0 bases; unmatched junction bases: 3. CDR1 and CDR2 (germline): SGHRS, YFSETQ. The CDR3 spells CASSLDRANTGELFF. The CDR3 bases are TGCGCCAGCAGCCTCGACAGGGCGAACACCGGGGAGCTGTTTTTT.

This clone appeared a single time. V usage is TRBV29-1 and J usage is TRBJ2-5; TRBD1 aligns across 8 bases. The CDR3 has 15 residues. Per the germline V gene, CDR1 is SQVTM and CDR2 is ANQGSEA. J lost 0 bases, V lost 7 bases, and 10 bases had no gene match. The CDR3, as DNA: TGCAGCGATTTAACGGACAGGGCGTACCAAGAGACCCAGTACTTC. Its protein product is CSDLTDRAYQETQYF.

The chain is built from TRBV11-2 and TRBJ2-1; 8 bases match TRBD1. The V gene's germline CDR1 is SGHAT and CDR2 FQNNGV. V shed 2 bases and J 5 bases; nucleotides not matched to a gene: 11. CDR3 size: 17 residues. The CDR3 bases are TGTGCCAGCAGCTTAAGTGTTTGGAGGACAGGGCACAATGAGCAGTTCTTC. The encoded protein is CASSLSVWRTGHNEQFF. The complete variable domain, with remaining parts taken from reference TRBV11-2 and TRBJ2-1, reads EAGVAQSPRYKIIEKRQSVAFWCNPISGHATLYWYQQILGQGPKLLIQFQNNGVVDDSQLPKDRFSAERLKGVDSTLKIQPAKLEDSAVYLCASSLSVWRTGHNEQFFGPGTRLTVL.

The genes are TRBV5-1 and TRBJ2-1; 13 bases fit TRBD2. This CDR3 region has 16 residues. After removal of 3 bases from V and 7 bases from J, the junction contained 7 bases not matched to a gene. Germline loops: CDR1 SGHRS, CDR2 YFSETQ. The CDR3 nucleotides are TGCGCCAGCAGCTGGACTAGCGGGAGAGTTTGGAATGAGCAGTTCTTC. It specifies CASSWTSGRVWNEQFF.

This sequence joins TRBV13 and TRBJ2-1; 14 bases are shared with TRBD2. The CDR3 has 16 amino acids. The V gene's germline CDR1 is PRHDT and CDR2 FYEKMQ (reference sequence). V gave up 3 bases and J gave up 3 bases; unmatched junction bases: 1. The CDR3 sequence: CASSFGTSGSYNEQFF. In DNA form, the CDR3 reads TGTGCCAGCAGCTTCGGGACTAGCGGGAGCTACAATGAGCAGTTCTTC.